Below, 22 T cell receptor beta chains from the same sample are listed, as sequenced in a study of regulatory T cells in long-lasting Graves disease. Relying on iRepertoire HTBI primers and Arm-PCR of CDR3 regions, the team built TCR beta libraries. TCRdb passed the multiplex PCR reads through MiXCR, listing each CDR3 protein once. The sample lists about 470,000 distinct CDR3 sequences, under 25% occurring once. Time point meaning: persistent/refractory GD, antithyroid drugs over 5 years with positive TRAb. Scientists built the TCR library using RNA that was extracted from PBMCs. Sequenced material: peripheral blood mononuclear cells (PBMCs), taken when the disease was refractory, from a patient treated with antithyroid drugs. The receptors come from a female donor with Graves disease.

Ten or more counts support this clonotype. V usage is TRBV27 and J usage is TRBJ1-1; no firm D call. CDR3 length: 14 residues. Trimming took off 6 bases at V and 4 bases at J, with 15 bases between the two ends. The germline CDR1 and CDR2 sequences are MNHEY and SMNVEV (reference sequence). This CDR3 is CASRPGSVGTEAFF. The DNA of the CDR3 is TGTGCCAGCAGGCCGGGGAGCGTAGGCACTGAAGCTTTCTTT.

In this sample, this clonotype turned up many times. The chain joins TRBV7-8 to TRBJ2-4; 7 bases are a match to TRBD1. With 5 bases clipped from V and 0 bases from J, the junction kept 13 bases outside the gene matches. The CDR3 extends over 18 amino acids. Germline CDR1 SGHVS, CDR2 FQNEAQ. CDR3 amino acids: CASSTHRGRQLAKNIQYF. For the CDR3, the DNA is TGTGCCAGCAGCACCCACAGGGGCCGCCAACTAGCCAAAAACATTCAGTACTTC.

This clonotype has just a few counts. V is TRBV5-1 and J is TRBJ2-5; 10 bases match TRBD2. This CDR3 region has 16 residues. The ends lost 1 base at V and 3 bases at J; junction bases unmatched: 6. Germline CDR1 is SGHRS and CDR2 is YFSETQ. The CDR3 sequence is CASSLTLAGEKETQYF. The CDR3 coding sequence is TGCGCCAGCAGCTTGACCCTAGCGGGAGAAAAAGAGACCCAGTACTTC. Looking up the rest from reference TRBV5-1 and TRBJ2-5 gives the full variable domain: KAGVTQTPRYLIKTRGQQVTLSCSPISGHRSVSWYQQTPGQGLQFLFEYFSETQRNKGNFPGRFSGRQFSNSRSEMNVSTLELGDSALYLCASSLTLAGEKETQYFGPGTRLLVL.

This clonotype was seen just once. The CDR3 here is CASSAGLAGELGNTGELFF. CDR3 nucleotide sequence: TGTGCCAGCAGCGCGGGACTAGCGGGAGAGCTTGGGAACACCGGGGAGCTGTTTTTT. The chain recombines TRBV7-6 with TRBJ2-2; TRBD2 aligns across 14 bases. The CDR3 length is 19 residues. Germline loops: CDR1 SGHVS, CDR2 FNYEAQ. After removal of 5 bases from V and 1 base from J, the junction contained 9 bases not matched to a gene.

V usage is TRBV28 and J usage is TRBJ2-3; 9 positions agree with TRBD2. Germline V gene lookup returns CDR1 MDHEN and CDR2 SYDVKM. The CDR3 runs to 15 residues. V was clipped by 3 bases and J by 2 bases; unmatched bases: 3. This CDR3 reads CASSLASGITDTQYF. The CDR3 DNA reads TGTGCCAGCAGTTTGGCTAGCGGGATCACAGATACGCAGTATTTT.

The J gene is TRBJ1-2, the V gene TRBV19, with D possibly TRBD1 on 5 matching bases. The CDR3 contains 13 residues. Germline CDR1 reads LNHDA; CDR2 reads SQIVND (reference sequence). V was clipped by 0 bases and J by 4 bases, with 6 bases between them. The CDR3 nucleotides are TGTGCCAGTAGTATAGATGGGACCTATGGCTACACCTTC. It encodes CASSIDGTYGYTF. Drawing the rest from reference TRBV19 and TRBJ1-2, the complete variable domain is DGGITQSPKYLFRKEGQNVTLSCEQNLNHDAMYWYRQDPGQGLRLIYYSQIVNDFQKGDIAEGYSVSREKKESFPLTVTSAQKNPTAFYLCASSIDGTYGYTFGSGTRLTVV.

Ten or more counts support this clonotype. The V gene is TRBV12-3 or TRBV12-4, the J gene TRBJ1-1; no reliable D call. CDR3 length: 13 residues. V was shortened by 3 bases and J by 3 bases, with 8 bases between the two germline ends. The CDR3 loop is CASSFVADTEAFF. The CDR3, as DNA: TGTGCCAGCAGTTTCGTTGCGGACACTGAAGCTTTCTTT.

The J gene is TRBJ2-7, the V gene TRBV20-1; the D gene is possibly TRBD1 (6 bases). The CDR3 has 16 residues. V was shortened by 5 bases and J by 4 bases, with 24 bases between the two germline ends. Germline CDR1 reads DFQATT; CDR2 reads SNEGSKA (reference sequence). The CDR3 spells CSAHMSRDMVVYEQYF. CDR3 DNA sequence: TGCAGTGCTCATATGTCCCGGGACATGGTAGTTTACGAGCAGTACTTC.

This clonotype was recorded many times. The chain recombines TRBV7-2 with TRBJ1-2; D gene ambiguous. Germline assignment: CDR1 SGHTA and CDR2 FQGNSA. V lost 1 base and J 14 bases, leaving 20 bases between the germline ends. The CDR3 consists of 14 residues. The CDR3 region has the DNA TGTGCCAGCAGCTTAGTTTTCGATCCTCTCTTGAGGACCTTC. This translates into CASSLVFDPLLRTF.

Of note for this clonotype: This could be a read error, since a much larger clone is one nucleotide away. CDR3 bases: TGTGCCATCAGCCAACAGGGGGCTAACTATGGCTACACCTTC. Its translation is CAISQQGANYGYTF. V gene TRBV10-3 combines with J gene TRBJ1-2, with 8 bases that match TRBD1. CDR1 is ENHRY and CDR2 is SYGVKD in the germline V gene. J was trimmed by 0 bases and V by 6 bases; bases with no gene match: 3. CDR3 size: 14 residues.

The chain carries TRBV12-3 or TRBV12-4 and TRBJ2-3; 10 positions agree with TRBD2. J gave up 4 bases and V 3 bases, and 4 bases lay outside the gene matches. This CDR3 has 15 residues. The CDR3 spells CASSLLAGAPDTQYF. The CDR3 nucleotides read TGTGCCAGCAGTTTGCTAGCGGGAGCACCAGATACGCAGTATTTT.

This chain uses TRBV28 with TRBJ1-4; D remains ambiguous. Germline CDR1 MDHEN, CDR2 SYDVKM. V was pared by 8 bases and J by 3 bases, with 16 bases between. This CDR3 comprises 15 residues. The CDR3 is CASREVMGSNEKLFF. CDR3 nucleotide sequence: TGTGCCAGCCGGGAAGTAATGGGGTCTAATGAAAAACTGTTTTTT.

This clonotype was picked up many times. The chain couples TRBV6-5 to TRBJ1-1; no clear D. Germline CDR1 reads MNHEY; CDR2 reads SVGAGI. This CDR3 has 13 amino acids. V was clipped by 0 bases and J by 4 bases, with 6 bases between them. The CDR3 reads CASSYSWGTEAFF. Written as DNA, the CDR3 is TGTGCCAGCAGTTACTCGTGGGGCACTGAAGCTTTCTTT.

Concerning this clonotype: This may come from a read error, since a much larger clone is one base off. The V call is TRBV11-2, the J call TRBJ1-2; 9 positions match TRBD1. The CDR3 runs 16 residues. The germline V gene has CDR1 SGHAT and CDR2 FQNNGV. The chain's CDR3 is CVSSPGTGLPNYGYTF. As DNA, the CDR3 is TGTGTCAGCAGCCCAGGGACAGGGCTACCAAACTATGGCTACACCTTC.

In this sample, this clonotype turned up many times. J is TRBJ1-4 and V is TRBV6-2 or TRBV6-3, with TRBD1 identical over 11 bases. The CDR3 is 13 amino acids. Germline loops: CDR1 MNHEY, CDR2 SVGEGT. The J segment lost 12 bases and the V segment lost 6 bases, leaving 6 bases of the junction unmatched. The CDR3 sequence is CASRSGQGGELFF. Here the CDR3 DNA reads TGTGCCAGCAGATCGGGACAGGGGGGAGAACTGTTTTTT.

This clonotype was seen only a few times. V gene TRBV6-5 combines with J gene TRBJ1-3; D gene unclear. V was shortened by 4 bases and J by 4 bases, with 17 bases between the two germline ends. The CDR3 contains 16 residues. In germline, CDR1 is MNHEY, CDR2 SVGAGI. The CDR3 here is CASSSGPSSLGNTIYF. The CDR3 DNA follows: TGTGCCAGCAGTTCCGGACCTTCTTCTCTGGGAAACACCATATATTTT.

This clonotype was counted at least ten times. V gene TRBV3-1 combines with J gene TRBJ1-2; TRBD1 aligns across 9 bases. The CDR3 spans 13 residues. V lost 6 bases to trimming and J lost 6 bases; unmatched junction nucleotides: 5. In germline, CDR1 is LGHDT, CDR2 YNNKEL (reference sequence). DNA for the CDR3: TGTGCCAGCAGTGACAGGGGGAAGGATGGCTACACCTTC. Protein sequence: CASSDRGKDGYTF.

A word on this clonotype: This may come from a read error, since a much larger clone is one base off. The rearrangement joins TRBV6-2 or TRBV6-3 to TRBJ1-2; D gene unclear. Germline lookup yields CDR1 MNHEY and CDR2 SVGEGT. The V end was cut by 4 bases, the J end by 4 bases, with 16 bases between. CDR3 length: 15 amino acids. The CDR3 here is CASSCSRAPSYGYTF. CDR3 coding DNA: TGTGCCAGCAGTTGCTCGAGGGCACCCAGCTATGGCTACACCTTC.

This clonotype was observed many times. This chain connects TRBV20-1 to TRBJ1-5, with D unresolved. This CDR3 spans 15 amino acids. The germline V gene has CDR1 DFQATT and CDR2 SNEGSKA (reference sequence). Trimming left V 1 base short and J 0 bases short, with 10 bases between. The CDR3 loop reads CSARAQDYSNQPQHF. The CDR3 coding sequence is TGCAGTGCTAGAGCCCAGGACTATAGCAATCAGCCCCAGCATTTT.

There are many counts of this clonotype. V and J are TRBV11-2 and TRBJ1-1; D is perhaps TRBD1 (5 bases). This CDR3 is 14 amino acids long. Trimming left V 5 bases short and J 3 bases short, with 13 bases between. Per the germline V gene, CDR1 is SGHAT and CDR2 is FQNNGV. The CDR3 sequence is CASSIRVRDTEAFF. In nucleotides, the CDR3 is TGTGCCAGCAGCATCAGGGTACGGGACACTGAAGCTTTCTTT.

This clonotype came up a few times. The chain recombines TRBV7-6 with TRBJ1-4; D is unclear. V lost 4 bases and J lost 6, with 9 bases in between. The CDR3 length is 13 residues. Germline V gives CDR1 SGHVS, CDR2 FNYEAQ. CDR3: CASSSSVDEKLFF. Here the CDR3 DNA reads TGTGCCAGCAGCTCCTCGGTTGATGAAAAACTGTTTTTT.

V gene TRBV30 combines with J gene TRBJ2-7, with D possibly being TRBD1 or TRBD2 (5 bases each). Trimming shortened V by 8 bases and J by 5 bases, and 13 bases separated the two germline ends. CDR1 and CDR2 from the germline V gene are GTSNPN and SVGIG (reference sequence). The CDR3 loop spans 11 amino acids. The CDR3 region has the DNA TGTGCCATCGGGACCGCTGACGAGCAGTACTTC. As protein: CAIGTADEQYF. The whole variable domain, filled in from reference TRBV30 and TRBJ2-7, reads SQTIHQWPATLVQPVGSPLSLECTVEGTSNPNLYWYRQAAGRGLQLLFYSVGIGQISSEVPQNLSASRPQDRQFILSSKKLLLSDSGFYLCAIGTADEQYFGPGTRLTVT.